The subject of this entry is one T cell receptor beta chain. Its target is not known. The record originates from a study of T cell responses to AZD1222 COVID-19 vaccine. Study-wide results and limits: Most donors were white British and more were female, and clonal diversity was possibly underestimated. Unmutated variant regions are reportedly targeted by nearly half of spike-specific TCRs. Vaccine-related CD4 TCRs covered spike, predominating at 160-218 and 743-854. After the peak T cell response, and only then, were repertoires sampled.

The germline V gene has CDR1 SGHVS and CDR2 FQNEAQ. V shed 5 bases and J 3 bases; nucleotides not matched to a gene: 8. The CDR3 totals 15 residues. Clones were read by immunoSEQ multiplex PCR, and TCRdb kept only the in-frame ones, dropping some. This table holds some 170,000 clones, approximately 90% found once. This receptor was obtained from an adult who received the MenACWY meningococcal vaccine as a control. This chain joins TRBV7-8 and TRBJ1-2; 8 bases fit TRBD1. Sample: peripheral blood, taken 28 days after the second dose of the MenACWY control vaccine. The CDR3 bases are TGTGCCAGCAGCCCCCTAAACAGGGGGTACTATGGCTACACCTTC. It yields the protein CASSPLNRGYYGYTF. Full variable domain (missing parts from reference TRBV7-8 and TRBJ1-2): GAGVSQSPRYKVAKRGQDVALRCDPISGHVSLFWYQQALGQGPEFLTYFQNEAQLDKSGLPSDRFFAERPEGSVSTLKIQRTQQEDSAVYLCASSPLNRGYYGYTFGSGTRLTVV.